The 20 T cell receptor beta chains below were found in one sample sequenced in a study of shared clonotypes between healthy human individuals. Naive CD8 cells lacked CD45RO, underwent positive selection for CCR7 and left out terminally differentiated effector memory CD45RA+ cells. The table came from immunoSEQ multiplex PCR; TCRdb's copy has only in-frame clones and leaves some out. The data contain about 2.1 million clones, 85% to 95% of them singletons. The sample consisted of naive CD8+ T cells from PBMCs. The receptors shown here come from a man between 18 and 29 years old in good health. Some clones in this sample may be carry-over from other donors' samples.

This chain joins TRBV9 and TRBJ1-2; no reliable D call. Looked up from germline, CDR1 is SGDLS and CDR2 is YYNGEE. V gave up 3 bases and J gave up 8 bases, with 14 bases separating them. The CDR3 sequence is 13 residues long. This chain's CDR3 is CASSGSELEGYTF. The CDR3 nucleotides are TGTGCCAGCAGCGGATCGGAACTTGAGGGCTACACCTTC.

The chain uses TRBV2 and TRBJ2-7; D unresolved. Trimming removed 1 base from V and 3 bases from J, with 10 bases in between. CDR3 length: 14 residues. CDR1 and CDR2 (germline): SNHLY, FYNNEI. The CDR3 spells CASSEGTENYEQYF. The CDR3 DNA reads TGTGCCAGCAGTGAAGGGACGGAGAACTACGAGCAGTACTTC.

The chain recombines TRBV15 with TRBJ1-3; D is unclear. V dropped 1 base and J dropped 0 bases, with 7 bases sitting between them. The CDR3 is 15 amino acids. The germline V gene has CDR1 LNHNV and CDR2 YYDKDF (reference sequence). The CDR3 bases are TGTGCCACCAGCAGAGGGACTGACTCTGGAAACACCATATATTTT. Translation: CATSRGTDSGNTIYF. The whole variable domain, filled in from reference TRBV15 and TRBJ1-3, reads DAMVIQNPRYQVTQFGKPVTLSCSQTLNHNVMYWYQQKSSQAPKLLFHYYDKDFNNEADTPDNFQSRRPNTSFCFLDIRSPGLGDTAMYLCATSRGTDSGNTIYFGEGSWLTVV.

This clone was recorded once. This sequence joins TRBV7-9 and TRBJ2-3; D possibly corresponds to TRBD1 (5 bases). The V gene lost 2 bases and the J gene lost 0 bases, with 12 bases spanning the gap. There are 16 residues in the CDR3. Germline-derived CDR1 and CDR2 are SEHNR and FQNEAQ (reference sequence). The CDR3 here is CASSLLGADSTDTQYF. For the CDR3, the DNA is TGTGCCAGCAGCTTATTAGGGGCCGATAGCACAGATACGCAGTATTTT.

This clone was seen once. The CDR3 nucleotides read TGTGCCAGCAGCTTAGATCGAGGGGACCGACATAGCAATCAGCCCCAGCATTTT. Protein sequence: CASSLDRGDRHSNQPQHF. This sequence joins TRBV11-3 and TRBJ1-5; D might be TRBD1 (5 bases). The CDR3 totals 18 residues. CDR1 is SGHNT, CDR2 YENEEA, per germline. V lost 0 bases and J 0 bases, leaving 15 bases between the germline ends.

V and J are TRBV7-2 and TRBJ2-7; TRBD2 agrees at 10 bases. The germline V gene encodes CDR1 SGHTA and CDR2 FQGNSA. The V and J ends lost 4 bases and 5 bases, in that order; junction bases with no gene match: 8. The CDR3 extends over 15 amino acids. The CDR3 loop reads CASSSRASGSHEQYF. The CDR3 region has the DNA TGTGCCAGCAGCTCACGGGCTAGCGGGAGCCACGAGCAGTACTTC.

The chain joins TRBV7-2 to TRBJ1-5; D is ambiguous. CDR1 and CDR2 from the germline V gene are SGHTA and FQGNSA. This CDR3 is built from 17 residues. The V and J ends lost 5 bases and 0 bases respectively, with 17 bases between them. CDR3: CASSESLGTDSNQPQHF. DNA of the CDR3: TGTGCCAGCAGCGAAAGTCTCGGCACCGATAGCAATCAGCCCCAGCATTTT.

This chain links TRBV2 with TRBJ2-1, with D hard to call. The CDR3 consists of 14 residues. Deletions cut 7 bases from V and 0 bases from J, with 10 bases between. CDR1 SNHLY and CDR2 FYNNEI come from the germline V gene. For the CDR3, the DNA is TGTGCCAGCACTTCAATCAGCTCCTACAATGAGCAGTTCTTC. As protein: CASTSISSYNEQFF.

The chain recombines TRBV9 with TRBJ2-7, with a weak D call TRBD1 (6 bases). This CDR3 contains 14 residues. The V end lost 3 bases, the J end lost 0 bases, and 10 bases lay between the germline ends. In germline, CDR1 is SGDLS, CDR2 YYNGEE. The CDR3 spells CASSEGTISYEQYF. The CDR3 DNA reads as TGTGCCAGCAGCGAGGGGACAATCTCCTACGAGCAGTACTTC.

This clone was counted once. The chain links TRBV11-1 to TRBJ2-7; tentatively, D is TRBD1 (6 bases). The germline V gene has CDR1 SGHAT and CDR2 FQDESV (reference sequence). With 3 bases removed from V and 5 bases from J, the gap between germline ends came to 14 bases. This CDR3 contains 14 residues. The CDR3 protein is CASSLGQSPHEQYF. CDR3 nucleotides: TGTGCCAGCAGCTTGGGACAATCCCCCCACGAGCAGTACTTC.

The V call is TRBV7-3, the J call TRBJ2-1; perhaps TRBD2 as D (5 bases). CDR3 length: 15 residues. Germline lookup yields CDR1 SGHTA and CDR2 FQGTGA. V was cut by 2 bases and J by 6 bases, with 14 bases left in between. In nucleotides, the CDR3 is TGTGCCAGCAGCTTAGTCGGCGGGCCCCTCAATGAGCAGTTCTTC. As protein: CASSLVGGPLNEQFF.

The chain carries TRBV7-2 and TRBJ2-7; D may be TRBD2 (5 bases). CDR1 is SGHTA, CDR2 FQGNSA, per germline. The CDR3 extends over 15 amino acids. V lost 5 bases and J lost 0, with 14 bases in between. This CDR3 is CASSLGSSSSYEQYF. The CDR3 nucleotides read TGTGCCAGCAGCCTAGGGAGTTCGAGCTCCTACGAGCAGTACTTC.

This clone was recorded only once. The gene calls are TRBV7-9 and TRBJ2-7; D is perhaps TRBD1 (6 bases). The germline V gene encodes CDR1 SEHNR and CDR2 FQNEAQ (reference sequence). CDR3 size: 14 residues. Trimming removed 3 bases from V and 2 bases from J, with 11 bases in between. The CDR3 bases are TGTGCCAGCAGCTTCACAGGGTCCGCCTACGAGCAGTACTTC. Amino acids: CASSFTGSAYEQYF.

V is TRBV4-1 and J is TRBJ2-7, with D perhaps TRBD1 (6 bases). CDR3 length equals 15 residues. Trimming shortened V by 3 bases and J by 3 bases, and 15 bases separated the two germline ends. CDR1 and CDR2 (germline): MGHRA, YSYEKL. The CDR3 spells CASSHKDSGLYEQYF. The CDR3 bases are TGCGCCAGCAGCCATAAGGACAGTGGGCTCTACGAGCAGTACTTC.

V and J are TRBV6-1 and TRBJ1-2; possibly TRBD1 for D (5 bases). Per germline, CDR1 MNHNS and CDR2 SASEGT. The CDR3 consists of 17 residues. Trimming shortened V by 4 bases and J by 2 bases, and 20 bases separated the two germline ends. CDR3 DNA sequence: TGTGCCAGCAGTGGGATAAATAGGGACGGAGTAAACTATGGCTACACCTTC. Its translation is CASSGINRDGVNYGYTF.

The rearrangement links TRBV6-5 to TRBJ1-1; D ambiguous. V was pared by 4 bases and J by 3 bases, with 15 bases between. The CDR3 sequence is 15 residues long. Looked up from germline, CDR1 is MNHEY and CDR2 is SVGAGI. Here the CDR3 reads CASSSFGEGDTEAFF. The CDR3 coding sequence is TGTGCCAGCAGTTCTTTCGGGGAGGGAGACACTGAAGCTTTCTTT.

This clone was counted a few times. This sequence joins TRBV29-1 and TRBJ2-4; 8 bases agree with TRBD1. The CDR3 contains 18 residues. J gave up 2 bases and V 4 bases, and 16 bases lay outside the gene matches. Per the germline V gene, CDR1 is SQVTM and CDR2 is ANQGSEA. The CDR3 loop is CSVVWLKVQGAPKNIQYF. DNA for the CDR3: TGCAGCGTTGTGTGGTTAAAGGTCCAGGGGGCTCCCAAAAACATTCAGTACTTC.

About this clone: Other DNA sequences within the sample encode an identical CDR3. The genes are TRBV5-1 and TRBJ2-3, with 8 bases matching TRBD2. The V and J ends lost 0 bases and 3 bases, in that order; junction bases with no gene match: 3. Germline-derived CDR1 and CDR2 are SGHRS and YFSETQ. This CDR3 contains 15 residues. Here the CDR3 reads CASSLVGGRTDTQYF. The CDR3 DNA sequence: TGCGCCAGCAGCTTGGTGGGCGGGAGGACAGATACGCAGTATTTT.

This rearrangement joins TRBV15 to TRBJ2-5; 10 nucleotides align to TRBD2. V was clipped by 2 bases and J by 3 bases; unmatched bases: 6. Germline CDR1 LNHNV, CDR2 YYDKDF (reference sequence). The CDR3 spans 16 residues. CDR3 in DNA: TGTGCCACCAGCAGAACCGGGACTAGCGCGAAAGAGACCCAGTACTTC. It yields the protein CATSRTGTSAKETQYF.

The chain carries TRBV30 and TRBJ1-1, with 11 bases aligning to TRBD1. Per the germline V gene, CDR1 is GTSNPN and CDR2 is SVGIG (reference sequence). The junction had 3 bases not matched to a gene; V was cut back by 5 bases and J by 10 bases. The CDR3 spans 11 residues. This CDR3 reads CAWGDRGRAFF. In DNA form, the CDR3 reads TGTGCCTGGGGGGACAGGGGGAGAGCTTTCTTT.